The clone carrying this T cell receptor beta chain came up many times. The data originate from a study of CD8+CD57+ T cells in acquired aplastic anemia. With 6 bases removed from V and 15 bases from J, the gap between germline ends came to 27 bases. CDR3 length: 16 amino acids. CDR1 is MNHNS and CDR2 is SASEGT in the germline V gene. The TCR beta profiling, which covered VDJ combination and CDR3 sequence, was carried out using genomic DNA as the template. Using its own MiXCR run on the reads, TCRdb lists one record per CDR3 protein. The sample holds some 180,000 distinct CDR3 sequences, 35% to 50% seen once.

The rearrangement links TRBV6-1 to TRBJ1-6; D uncertain. The receptor was derived from a human donor in good health. Sequencing input: sorted CD4+, CD8+, or CD8+CD57+ T cells (not recorded which) from PBMCs. The CDR3 sequence is CASRRAPESPPSLLHF. The CDR3 nucleotides read TGTGCCAGCAGGCGCGCGCCCGAATCCCCTCCCTCCCTCCTCCACTTT.